This TCR beta chain originates from a study of T cells after yellow fever vaccination. One entry per CDR3 protein, called by TCRdb with MiXCR from the 5' RACE reads. The data show about 300,000 distinct CDR3 sequences, 8.5% to 10% seen once. Trimming removed 4 bases from V and 1 base from J, with 10 bases in between. This CDR3 comprises 14 residues. Germline assignment: CDR1 MDHEN and CDR2 SYDVKM. This chain connects TRBV28 to TRBJ2-5; the D gene is possibly TRBD2 (6 bases). The sequence was collected from a man between 18 and 29 years old who received the YFV17D yellow fever vaccine. The source material was CD4+ T cells sorted from PBMCs, sampled 5 days after the yellow fever booster vaccination. The CDR3 DNA sequence: TGTGCCAGCAGTTCCGGGCGGGGCCAAGAGACCCAGTACTTC. Residues: CASSSGRGQETQYF. Full variable domain (rest looked up from reference TRBV28 and TRBJ2-5): DVKVTQSSRYLVKRTGEKVFLECVQDMDHENMFWYRQDPGLGLRLIYFSYDVKMKEKGDIPEGYSVSREKKERFSLILESASTNQTSMYLCASSSGRGQETQYFGPGTRLLVL.